This entry lists 25 T cell receptor beta chains sequenced from one sample in a study of T cells in Graves' hyperthyroidism and ophthalmopathy (dated by TCRdb to the late 2010s). Library preparation used multiplex PCR. TCRdb lists the instrument as Illumina HiSeq 2000. The TCR beta CDR3 regions were amplified from RNA transcripts. The first round of RT-PCR for the TCR CDR3 was performed with the HTBI primer set and the Qiagen OneStep RT-PCR kit. Using fastp at Q25 and MiXCR, TCRdb reprocessed the public reads and kept productive beta chains. Duplicate CDR3 protein sequences are folded into a single record with the most common DNA and genes. This sample lists approximately 870,000 distinct CDR3 sequences; over 35% were detected once. The ten largest make up 7% to 10% of the sample. Material for sequencing was blood. These receptors came from a man between 18 and 29 years old with Graves' hyperthyroidism.

The chain uses TRBV5-1 and TRBJ2-6; D remains unclear. V dropped 8 bases and J dropped 4 bases, with 10 bases sitting between them. The CDR3 has 13 residues. Germline values: CDR1 SGHRS, CDR2 YFSETQ. This CDR3 reads CASRSDGANVLTF. CDR3 nucleotide sequence: TGCGCCAGTCGCTCTGACGGGGCCAACGTCCTGACTTTC.

This clonotype has ten or more counts. This chain joins TRBV10-2 and TRBJ1-1; D remains unclear. The V and J ends lost 6 bases and 1 base respectively, with 9 bases between them. Germline V gives CDR1 WSHSY, CDR2 SAAADI. This CDR3 has 13 amino acids. The CDR3 sequence is CASRIGRNTEAFF. The CDR3 nucleotides are TGCGCCAGCAGAATCGGAAGGAACACTGAAGCTTTCTTT.

The V and J genes are TRBV7-2 and TRBJ2-7; 10 positions match TRBD2. This CDR3 has 15 residues. Germline loops: CDR1 SGHTA, CDR2 FQGNSA. Trimming removed 6 bases from V and 2 bases from J; junction bases left unmatched: 7. The CDR3 bases are TGTGCCAGCAGGATATTAGCGGGAGGAACCTACGAGCAGTACTTC. It specifies CASRILAGGTYEQYF.

This clonotype came up many times. The rearrangement uses TRBV7-3 and TRBJ1-6; possibly TRBD1 for D (6 bases). Trimming pared 0 bases from V and 7 bases from J, leaving 10 bases between. Per germline, CDR1 SGHTA and CDR2 FQGTGA. The CDR3 is 15 residues long. This CDR3 is CASSLTGGVNSPLHF. CDR3 sequence (DNA): TGTGCCAGCAGCTTAACTGGGGGCGTGAATTCACCCCTCCACTTT.

This sequence joins TRBV6-5 and TRBJ1-1; D perhaps matches TRBD1 (6 bases). The V and J ends lost 8 bases and 0 bases respectively, with 25 bases between them. Germline CDR1 reads MNHEY; CDR2 reads SVGAGI. CDR3 length: 18 amino acids. The CDR3 region is CASSRRRCTGNMNTEAFF. CDR3 bases: TGTGCCAGCTCGCGGCGTCGATGCACAGGGAATATGAACACTGAAGCTTTCTTT.

As to this clonotype: The limits of the CDR3 on the DNA are not certain, so only TCRdb's listed CDR3 is given. CDR3 protein: CASSIYLCSVDETQYF. The V and J genes are TRBV25-1 and TRBJ2-5. Germline CDR1 and CDR2: MGHDK and SYGVNS. 16 amino acids form the CDR3, both terminal residues included.

The CDR3: CASSQVSASNTEAFF. The CDR3 nucleotides are TGCGCCAGCAGCCAAGTTTCCGCCTCGAACACTGAAGCTTTCTTT. The gene calls are TRBV4-3 and TRBJ1-1; D is uncertain. The CDR3 has 15 amino acids. Germline assignment: CDR1 LGHNA and CDR2 YSLEER. V lost 1 base and J 1 base, leaving 10 bases between the germline ends.

This clonotype has at least ten counts. The J gene is TRBJ1-6, the V gene TRBV5-1; D is unclear. V was pared by 4 bases and J by 16 bases, with 15 bases between. CDR3 length: 12 amino acids. CDR1 and CDR2 from the germline V gene are SGHRS and YFSETQ. CDR3 sequence reads: CASSADRGDLHF. In DNA form, the CDR3 reads TGCGCCAGCAGCGCCGACCGTGGTGATCTCCACTTT.

This clonotype appeared a few times. The V call is TRBV20-1, the J call TRBJ1-3, with a tentative D call TRBD1 (6 bases). Germline CDR1 reads DFQATT; CDR2 reads SNEGSKA (reference sequence). Trimming cost V 2 bases and J 4 bases, with 12 bases left between them. The CDR3 is 14 residues long. The CDR3 DNA reads TGCAGTGCTAGACAGGGGACGGCCGGAAACACCATATATTTT. Its protein product is CSARQGTAGNTIYF.

This clonotype appeared a few times. The rearrangement links TRBV7-2 to TRBJ1-4; D call uncertain. CDR3 length: 13 residues. V was cut by 1 base and J by 11 bases, with 11 bases left in between. Germline V gives CDR1 SGHTA, CDR2 FQGNSA. CDR3: CASSLGPLEKLFF. The CDR3 nucleotides read TGTGCCAGCAGCTTAGGCCCCCTCGAGAAACTGTTTTTT.

The chain couples TRBV6-1 to TRBJ2-7, with D possibly being TRBD2 (6 bases). V shed 5 bases and J shed 2 bases, with 13 bases lying between them. The germline V gene has CDR1 MNHNS and CDR2 SASEGT. CDR3 length: 14 residues. For the CDR3, the DNA is TGTGCCAGCAGTACTAGCACTATCACCTACGAGCAGTACTTC. This codes for CASSTSTITYEQYF.

The rearrangement uses TRBV2 and TRBJ2-5, with 9 bases identical to TRBD1. Germline loops: CDR1 SNHLY, CDR2 FYNNEI. V gave up 2 bases and J gave up 5 bases; unmatched junction bases: 6. The CDR3 has 15 residues. CDR3 DNA: TGTGCCAGCAGTGAAACCGGACAGGGGAGGGAGACCCAGTACTTC. It codes for CASSETGQGRETQYF.

The genes are TRBV10-3 and TRBJ1-6; D remains unclear. The germline V and J ends were trimmed by 4 bases and 13 bases, with 17 bases remaining between them. Germline values: CDR1 ENHRY, CDR2 SYGVKD. The CDR3 spans 14 residues. The CDR3 region has the DNA TGTGCCATCAGTGGGGCACGTGATGGAGATCCCCTCCACTTT. It encodes CAISGARDGDPLHF.

The chain joins TRBV20-1 to TRBJ2-2, with D perhaps TRBD2 (5 bases). V was clipped by 0 bases and J by 0 bases, with 11 bases between them. Germline V gene lookup returns CDR1 DFQATT and CDR2 SNEGSKA (reference sequence). There are 16 residues in the CDR3. CDR3: CSARDTRHSNTGELFF. The CDR3 coding sequence is TGCAGTGCTAGAGACACTAGACACTCGAACACCGGGGAGCTGTTTTTT.

The chain couples TRBV19 to TRBJ2-3; TRBD1 might be the D (5 bases). V lost 4 bases to trimming and J lost 6 bases, with 20 bases between them. CDR1 LNHDA and CDR2 SQIVND come from the germline V gene (reference sequence). This CDR3 has 16 residues. DNA for the CDR3: TGTGCCAGTAGTACGTTAGGGGAACCGACCGGGGATACGCAGTATTTT. The encoded protein is CASSTLGEPTGDTQYF.

As to this clonotype: Compared with germline, one end of the junction differs, possibly owing to a read error. The J gene is TRBJ2-2, the V gene TRBV7-9; TRBD1 agrees at 7 bases. The CDR3 sequence is 14 residues long. The V gene's germline CDR1 is SEHNR and CDR2 FQNEAQ (reference sequence). Written as DNA, the CDR3 is TGCGCCAGCAGCCAACGACAGGGTTTCGGGGAGCTGTTTTTT. Protein sequence: CASSQRQGFGELFF.

V is TRBV7-6 and J is TRBJ1-1, with 7 bases lining up with TRBD1. The CDR3 consists of 14 residues. Germline V CDR1 and CDR2: SGHVS, FNYEAQ. Trimming removed 1 base from V and 8 bases from J; junction bases left unmatched: 7. The CDR3 DNA follows: TGTGCCAGCAGCTTAGGAACAGGGGTCTGGGAAGCTTTCTTT. It is translated as CASSLGTGVWEAFF.

The rearrangement uses TRBV7-6 and TRBJ2-7; unclear D gene. CDR1 and CDR2 from the germline V gene are SGHVS and FNYEAQ. The CDR3 spans 12 residues. V was trimmed by 9 bases and J by 3 bases, leaving 12 bases between them. As DNA, the CDR3 is TGTGCCAGTGAAGGGCGCAACTACGAGCAGTACTTC. It yields the protein CASEGRNYEQYF.

DNA of the CDR3: TGTGCCAGCAGCCGCTCGGACAAACAAGAGACCCAGTACTTC. As protein: CASSRSDKQETQYF. J is TRBJ2-5 and V is TRBV3-1, with D tentatively TRBD1 (5 bases). Germline CDR1 and CDR2: LGHDT and YNNKEL (reference sequence). The length of the CDR3 is 14 residues. V shed 4 bases and J shed 2 bases, with 11 bases lying between them.

This rearrangement joins TRBV7-2 to TRBJ1-1, with TRBD1 as a possible D gene (5 bases). CDR1 and CDR2 (germline): SGHTA, FQGNSA. The CDR3 loop spans 14 amino acids. The V end lost 3 bases, the J end lost 1 base, and 9 bases lay between the germline ends. The CDR3 DNA reads TGTGCCAGCAGCTTTCCGAGGGGGAACACTGAAGCTTTCTTT. Translated: CASSFPRGNTEAFF.

This clonotype was counted once. This clone may be a read error of a much larger clone one base away. The chain joins TRBV29-1 to TRBJ2-5, with D possibly matching TRBD2 (5 bases). This CDR3 is 12 amino acids long. V was shortened by 6 bases and J by 3 bases, with 11 bases between the two germline ends. CDR1 and CDR2 (germline): SQVTM, ANQGSEA. CDR3 loop: CSVIETKETQYF. As DNA, the CDR3 is TGCAGCGTCATCGAGACTAAAGAGACCCAGTACTTC.

Ten or more counts support this clonotype. The rearrangement uses TRBV10-3 and TRBJ2-7; the D is unclear. V dropped 6 bases and J dropped 1 base, with 10 bases sitting between them. This CDR3 comprises 13 residues. Germline loops: CDR1 ENHRY, CDR2 SYGVKD. CDR3 DNA sequence: TGTGCCATCAGGTATGGATCTTCCTACGAGCAGTACTTC. Its translation: CAIRYGSSYEQYF.

The chain couples TRBV10-3 to TRBJ2-6; 10 bases align to TRBD1. V dropped 5 bases and J dropped 4; count of bases not matched to a gene: 8. CDR1 and CDR2 (germline): ENHRY, SYGVKD. The CDR3 runs 17 residues. CDR3 DNA sequence: TGTGCCATCAGTAGGGACAGGGGTGGTGAGGGGGCCAACGTCCTGACTTTC. It yields the protein CAISRDRGGEGANVLTF.

The chain links TRBV12-3 or TRBV12-4 to TRBJ1-2; D uncertain. This CDR3 is 13 amino acids long. The V and J ends lost 3 bases and 2 bases respectively, with 7 bases between them. The CDR3 is CASSFATNYGYTF. CDR3 nucleotide sequence: TGTGCCAGCAGTTTCGCTACAAACTATGGCTACACCTTC.

Concerning this clonotype itself: Here the CDR3 omits its conserved ending phenylalanine or tryptophan, so a read error is the likely source. The chain recombines TRBV11-2 with TRBJ2-7; 11 bases agree with TRBD2. Germline CDR1 is SGHAT and CDR2 is FQNNGV. This CDR3 spans 14 amino acids. The CDR3: CASSQVLAGGEQYL. The CDR3 nucleotides are TGCGCCAGCAGCCAAGTTCTAGCGGGAGGCGAGCAGTACTTA.